These 10 T cell receptor beta chains were all obtained from the same sample, sequenced in a study of CD8+CD57+ T cells in acquired aplastic anemia listed by TCRdb under 2018. Sequenced on an Illumina HiSeq 2000. Genomic DNA was used as template for profiling of TCR beta VDJ combinations and CDR3 sequences. In-frame beta chains were kept once TCRdb had trimmed the public reads at Q25 with fastp and called clones with MiXCR. Every distinct CDR3 protein forms one entry, paired with its most common genes and DNA. The sample yields roughly 80,000 distinct CDR3 sequences; under 80% were counted once. Together, the top ten hold 80% to 90% of the sample. Expansion of CD8+CD57+ cells had been shown by flow cytometry in the patients chosen for sequencing. The specimen sequenced was sorted CD4+, CD8+, or CD8+CD57+ T cells (not recorded which) from PBMCs. These receptors were taken from a human donor with aplastic anemia.

The CDR3 loop reads CATSDSAGHSTGELFF. The CDR3 nucleotides read TGTGCCACCAGTGATTCGGCGGGACACAGCACCGGGGAGCTGTTTTTT. V and J are TRBV24-1 and TRBJ2-2; either TRBD1 or TRBD2 may fit D (6 bases each). Germline V CDR1 and CDR2: KGHDR, SFDVKD. This CDR3 comprises 16 residues. Trimming took 2 bases from V and 4 from J, leaving 13 bases between them.

This sequence joins TRBV11-2 and TRBJ2-1, with 7 bases fitting TRBD2. With 3 bases clipped from V and 8 bases from J, the junction kept 16 bases outside the gene matches. CDR1 and CDR2 from the germline V gene are SGHAT and FQNNGV. This CDR3 spans 17 amino acids. The CDR3 nucleotides read TGTGCCAGCAGCTTCCTCCCGCCGGGACTACGTTGGGATGAGCAGTTCTTC. Translating it yields CASSFLPPGLRWDEQFF.

This sequence joins TRBV11-2 and TRBJ2-1, with 7 positions matching TRBD2. The length of the CDR3 is 15 residues. The junction had 7 bases not matched to a gene; V was cut back by 1 base and J by 7 bases. Germline V lookup: CDR1 SGHAT, CDR2 FQNNGV. CDR3 coding DNA: TGTGCCAGCAGCTTAGTTGCGGGGAGGGAAAATGAGCAGTTCTTC. Protein product: CASSLVAGRENEQFF.

The chain employs TRBV12-3 or TRBV12-4 and TRBJ1-2; no clear D gene. This CDR3 contains 14 residues. V was pared by 1 base and J by 6 bases, with 12 bases between. CDR3 nucleotide sequence: TGTGCCAGCAGTTTAGAGGGTCTTCGGGATGGCTACACCTTC. This translates into CASSLEGLRDGYTF.

This clonotype was counted a few times. The chain employs TRBV24-1 and TRBJ1-5; unclear D gene. V was trimmed by 3 bases and J by 3 bases, leaving 8 bases between them. Germline values: CDR1 KGHDR, CDR2 SFDVKD. The CDR3 consists of 14 residues. The CDR3 region is CATSDVDTNQPQHF. The CDR3, as DNA: TGTGCCACCAGTGATGTCGACACCAATCAGCCCCAGCATTTT.

This sequence joins TRBV24-1 and TRBJ2-6; possible D gene TRBD1, 5 bases. V lost 4 bases and J lost 2, with 11 bases in between. This CDR3 is built from 16 residues. Germline V gene lookup returns CDR1 KGHDR and CDR2 SFDVKD. CDR3 coding DNA: TGTGCCACCAGTGACCGATGGACAACTGGGGCCAACGTCCTGACTTTC. This sequence encodes CATSDRWTTGANVLTF.

The CDR3 region is CSVGQGEVEQYF. The DNA of the CDR3 is TGCAGCGTTGGACAGGGAGAGGTCGAGCAGTACTTC. V usage is TRBV29-1 and J usage is TRBJ2-7; 7 positions match TRBD1. The V gene end was trimmed by 4 bases and the J gene end by 6 bases; junction bases not matched to a gene: 6. This CDR3 comprises 12 residues. CDR1 and CDR2 (germline): SQVTM, ANQGSEA.

The gene calls are TRBV10-3 and TRBJ2-7, with 11 bases identical to TRBD1. The V gene end was trimmed by 10 bases and the J gene end by 4 bases; junction bases not matched to a gene: 12. Germline lookup yields CDR1 ENHRY and CDR2 SYGVKD. This CDR3 has 15 residues. The CDR3 sequence: CASGREDRGPYEQYF. The CDR3 DNA sequence: TGTGCCAGCGGGAGGGAGGACAGGGGGCCTTACGAGCAGTACTTC.

This chain uses TRBV5-6 with TRBJ2-7; 9 nucleotides line up with TRBD2. The CDR3 consists of 15 residues. The junction had 7 bases not matched to a gene; V was cut back by 0 bases and J by 6 bases. Germline CDR1 SGHDT, CDR2 YYEEEE. The CDR3 reads CASSLAGTSFTEQYF. The CDR3 DNA reads as TGTGCCAGCAGCTTGGCCGGGACTAGCTTTACCGAGCAGTACTTC.

The chain employs TRBV29-1 and TRBJ2-5; 10 bases fit TRBD1. CDR1 and CDR2 (germline): SQVTM, ANQGSEA. CDR3 length: 15 amino acids. With V trimmed by 7 bases and J by 5 bases, 13 bases remained unmatched. CDR3 protein: CSAIPGTGVGETQYF. In DNA form, the CDR3 reads TGCAGCGCAATCCCGGGGACAGGGGTAGGCGAGACCCAGTACTTC.